The next 27 T cell receptor beta chains were all read from a single sample in a study of blood T cells in healthy people across ages. A second 7 to 11 cycle PCR used barcoded and J-beta primers. TCRdb redid the calling of the 5' RACE reads with MiXCR, one entry per CDR3 protein. Seen here are some 1.5 million distinct CDR3 sequences, 28% observed once, and the top ten hold 7.7%. Sequenced sample: blood. The receptors were gathered from a woman aged 30 to 39 in good health.

The rearrangement links TRBV4-1 to TRBJ2-4; 15 bases are shared with TRBD2. Trimming took 4 bases from V and 2 from J; bases not matched to a gene: 6. CDR1 MGHRA and CDR2 YSYEKL come from the germline V gene. This CDR3 contains 18 residues. CDR3 in amino acids: CASSLGLAGGKTKNIQYF. In nucleotides, the CDR3 is TGCGCCAGCAGCCTTGGACTAGCGGGGGGGAAAACCAAAAACATTCAGTACTTC.

This chain joins TRBV12-3 or TRBV12-4 and TRBJ1-1; D may be TRBD1 (5 bases). The CDR3 covers 15 residues. With 7 bases removed from V and 0 bases from J, the gap between germline ends came to 15 bases. In nucleotides, the CDR3 is TGTGCCAGCAAAAACAGACAGACCTTGAACACTGAAGCTTTCTTT. Its protein product is CASKNRQTLNTEAFF.

This clonotype was seen a few times. The rearrangement joins TRBV2 to TRBJ2-2, with 8 bases identical to TRBD1. Germline V CDR1 and CDR2: SNHLY, FYNNEI. V shed 7 bases and J 7 bases; nucleotides not matched to a gene: 8. The CDR3 contains 14 residues. In DNA form, the CDR3 reads TGTGCCAGCATTGCGGACAGGGAGTACGGGGAGCTGTTTTTT. Translation gives CASIADREYGELFF.

This clonotype was picked up many times. The chain has TRBV20-1 and TRBJ2-7, with TRBD2 matching over 10 bases. The CDR3 has 14 residues. Germline V lookup: CDR1 DFQATT, CDR2 SNEGSKA (reference sequence). V trimming: 4 bases; J trimming: 2 bases; junction bases outside the gene matches: 5. The CDR3, as DNA: TGCAGTGCTATAGCGGGGGGACCCCCCTACGAGCAGTACTTC. It yields the protein CSAIAGGPPYEQYF.

This chain connects TRBV6-6 to TRBJ1-1; the D is unclear. The CDR3 runs to 15 residues. Trimming took off 2 bases at V and 3 bases at J, with 13 bases between the two ends. Germline assignment: CDR1 MNHNY and CDR2 SVGAGI (reference sequence). CDR3 sequence: CASSYPRGGDTEAFF. In DNA, the CDR3 is TGTGCCAGCAGTTACCCCCGGGGTGGAGACACTGAAGCTTTCTTT.

This clonotype was seen only once. This rearrangement joins TRBV18 to TRBJ2-5; 8 positions agree with TRBD1. This CDR3 has 15 amino acids. Looked up from germline, CDR1 is KGHSH and CDR2 is LQKENI. V lost 3 bases and J lost 3; bases outside the gene matches: 6. CDR3 coding DNA: TGTGCCAGCTCACCCCAGGGGGCAAGAAAAGAGACCCAGTACTTC. This encodes CASSPQGARKETQYF. Filled out from reference TRBV18 and TRBJ2-5, the complete variable domain reads NAGVMQNPRHLVRRRGQEARLRCSPMKGHSHVYWYRQLPEEGLKFMVYLQKENIIDESGMPKERFSAEFPKEGPSILRIQQVVRGDSAAYFCASSPQGARKETQYFGPGTRLLVL.

This clonotype was detected only a few times. V gene TRBV6-5 combines with J gene TRBJ2-7, with D perhaps TRBD2 (5 bases). CDR3 length equals 15 residues. Germline V gene lookup returns CDR1 MNHEY and CDR2 SVGAGI. V was trimmed by 0 bases and J by 3 bases, leaving 12 bases between them. The CDR3 coding sequence is TGTGCCAGCAGTTACTCTGGACTGGCAGTCTACGAGCAGTACTTC. Translation: CASSYSGLAVYEQYF.

The J gene is TRBJ2-4, the V gene TRBV6-2 or TRBV6-3; D is possibly TRBD1 (6 bases). This CDR3 comprises 18 residues. The germline V gene encodes CDR1 MNHEY and CDR2 SVGEGT. Trimming stripped 2 bases from V and 5 bases from J, with 22 bases between. The CDR3 reads CASSYEPGRPKGENIQYF. In nucleotides, the CDR3 is TGTGCCAGCAGTTACGAGCCCGGACGCCCGAAGGGGGAAAACATTCAGTACTTC.

A note on this clonotype: This may be a read error: a much more frequent sequence differs by one nucleotide. This rearrangement joins TRBV20-1 to TRBJ2-1; 7 positions match TRBD2. TRBJ2-7 explains the end of the DNA better; the J call may be wrong. In germline, CDR1 is DFQATT, CDR2 SNEGSKA (reference sequence). The CDR3 extends over 16 amino acids. The CDR3 coding sequence is TGCAGTGCTGCCACCTCGGTCGGGAGGTACTCCTACGAGCAGTACTTC. This gives the protein CSAATSVGRYSYEQYF.

This clonotype was picked up a small number of times. V and J are TRBV24-1 and TRBJ2-7; D possibly corresponds to TRBD2 (7 bases). CDR3 length equals 13 residues. CDR1 and CDR2 (germline): KGHDR, SFDVKD. The V end was cut by 5 bases, the J end by 3 bases, with 10 bases between. CDR3 protein: CATSVRGRYEQYF. CDR3 nucleotide sequence: TGTGCCACCAGTGTGCGGGGGCGCTACGAGCAGTACTTC.

Remarks on this clonotype: This could be a read error, since a much larger clone is one nucleotide away. The rearrangement links TRBV20-1 to TRBJ2-7; no reliable D call. The J call is in doubt because the DNA end fits TRBJ2-5 better. The CDR3 totals 14 residues. Germline V gives CDR1 DFQATT, CDR2 SNEGSKA (reference sequence). CDR3 protein: CSASGVIVVETQYF. As DNA, the CDR3 is TGCAGTGCTAGTGGGGTGATAGTGGTAGAGACCCAGTACTTC.

The chain joins TRBV5-4 to TRBJ2-1, with 7 bases identical to TRBD1. CDR1 is SGHNT and CDR2 is YYREEE in the germline V gene (reference sequence). The junction had 13 bases not matched to a gene; V was cut back by 6 bases and J by 4 bases. CDR3 length: 16 residues. CDR3 in amino acids: CASNPNTGVAYNEQFF. The CDR3 nucleotides read TGTGCCAGCAACCCGAACACAGGGGTTGCGTACAATGAGCAGTTCTTC.

This sequence joins TRBV2 and TRBJ2-1; D is ambiguous. V lost 7 bases and J lost 3, with 10 bases in between. The CDR3 spans 13 residues. The germline V gene encodes CDR1 SNHLY and CDR2 FYNNEI. The chain's CDR3 is CASTPTIYNEQFF. DNA of the CDR3: TGTGCCAGCACCCCAACTATCTACAATGAGCAGTTCTTC.

This clonotype was detected many times. This CDR3 reads CSALASSSAEQYF. The CDR3 nucleotides are TGCAGTGCCCTGGCTAGTTCCTCCGCCGAGCAGTACTTC. The rearrangement links TRBV20-1 to TRBJ2-7; D gene unclear. V lost 6 bases and J 6 bases, leaving 18 bases between the germline ends. This CDR3 comprises 13 residues. The germline CDR1 and CDR2 sequences are DFQATT and SNEGSKA (reference sequence).

The sample holds a few counts of this clonotype. This chain joins TRBV20-1 and TRBJ1-2; no clear D gene. The CDR3 totals 12 residues. V shed 0 bases and J shed 5 bases, with 7 bases lying between them. Germline CDR1 and CDR2: DFQATT and SNEGSKA (reference sequence). CDR3 sequence: CSARDRAYGYTF. The CDR3 nucleotides read TGCAGTGCTAGAGATCGGGCGTATGGCTACACCTTC.

The chain links TRBV20-1 to TRBJ2-7; TRBD1 matches 7 bases. The CDR3 totals 15 residues. V shed 5 bases, J shed 0 bases, and the junction held 10 bases outside the gene matches. CDR1 DFQATT and CDR2 SNEGSKA come from the germline V gene (reference sequence). CDR3 DNA sequence: TGCAGTGCTGATTCCCAGGACAGGAGCTCCTACGAGCAGTACTTC. It specifies CSADSQDRSSYEQYF.

This clonotype was picked up many times. This rearrangement joins TRBV4-2 to TRBJ2-3; D possibly corresponds to TRBD2 (6 bases). Germline V gives CDR1 LGHNA, CDR2 YNFKEQ. The CDR3 extends over 13 amino acids. Trimming stripped 8 bases from V and 4 bases from J, with 13 bases between. CDR3 loop: CASQRAVADTQYF. In DNA form, the CDR3 reads TGTGCCAGCCAGCGGGCGGTCGCAGATACGCAGTATTTT.

This clonotype has just a few counts. The J gene is TRBJ2-7, the V gene TRBV19; 7 bases are shared with TRBD2. V shed 3 bases, J shed 3 bases, and the junction held 5 bases outside the gene matches. This CDR3 is 14 amino acids long. Germline V lookup: CDR1 LNHDA, CDR2 SQIVND (reference sequence). The DNA of the CDR3 is TGTGCCAGTAGTATCGATAGCGGGCGCTACGAGCAGTACTTC. This codes for CASSIDSGRYEQYF.

Concerning this clonotype: A clone one base away is much larger, so this may be a read error. The rearrangement joins TRBV5-1 to TRBJ2-3; 8 bases are shared with TRBD2. The CDR3 has 15 amino acids. Germline V gene sequence: CDR1 SGHRS, CDR2 YFSETQ. CDR3 sequence: CAGSPAGVSTDTQYF. The CDR3, as DNA: TGCGCCGGCAGCCCAGCGGGAGTTAGCACAGATACGCAGTATTTT.

In this sample, this clonotype turned up once. The chain carries TRBV7-2 and TRBJ2-1; 8 bases match TRBD2. V was clipped by 1 base and J by 7 bases; unmatched bases: 6. This CDR3 is 15 amino acids long. Germline CDR1 is SGHTA and CDR2 is FQGNSA. The CDR3 here is CASSLGPGGSNEQFF. For the CDR3, the DNA is TGTGCCAGCAGCTTAGGTCCGGGAGGGAGTAATGAGCAGTTCTTC.

V gene TRBV10-2 combines with J gene TRBJ1-5; D uncertain. Trimming shortened V by 4 bases and J by 0 bases, and 16 bases separated the two germline ends. The CDR3 has 17 amino acids. In germline, CDR1 is WSHSY, CDR2 SAAADI. The CDR3, as DNA: TGCGCCAGCAGTGGGTATGGACGGGGTTATAGCAATCAGCCCCAGCATTTT. It codes for CASSGYGRGYSNQPQHF.

V and J are TRBV7-2 and TRBJ2-5; 12 nucleotides line up with TRBD2. Losses at the gene ends were 7 bases for V and 5 bases for J; bases not matched to a gene: 11. The CDR3 covers 16 residues. Germline CDR1 is SGHTA and CDR2 is FQGNSA. The CDR3 DNA reads TGTGCCAGCAACTCCTTACTAGCGGGAGGCCGGGAGACCCAGTACTTC. Protein: CASNSLLAGGRETQYF. The entire variable domain, with the rest obtained from reference TRBV7-2 and TRBJ2-5, is as follows: GAGVSQSPSNKVTEKGKDVELRCDPISGHTALYWYRQSLGQGLEFLIYFQGNSAPDKSGLPSDRFSAERTGGSVSTLTIQRTQQEDSAVYLCASNSLLAGGRETQYFGPGTRLLVL.

This clonotype was seen only a few times. The J gene is TRBJ1-2, the V gene TRBV6-5; the match to TRBD1 covers 8 bases. J was trimmed by 5 bases and V by 2 bases; bases with no gene match: 7. Germline CDR1 and CDR2: MNHEY and SVGAGI. CDR3 size: 15 residues. CDR3 sequence reads: CASSYERRGRYGYTF. Here the CDR3 DNA reads TGTGCCAGCAGTTACGAACGCAGGGGGCGGTATGGCTACACCTTC.

This chain links TRBV5-1 with TRBJ2-2; TRBD2 matches 9 bases. V lost 5 bases to trimming and J lost 4 bases; unmatched junction nucleotides: 9. The CDR3 runs to 16 residues. Germline V gene sequence: CDR1 SGHRS, CDR2 YFSETQ. CDR3: CASRGLALTSTGELFF. The CDR3 bases are TGCGCCAGCAGGGGACTAGCCCTCACTTCCACCGGGGAGCTGTTTTTT.

Ten or more counts support this clonotype. This chain uses TRBV28 with TRBJ2-7, with TRBD1 matching over 11 bases. Germline CDR1 and CDR2: MDHEN and SYDVKM. The CDR3 length is 15 residues. V lost 7 bases, J lost 3 bases, and 8 bases stayed unmatched. The CDR3 nucleotides read TGTGCCAGCACCGAAACCGGGACAGGGGGCTACGAGCAGTACTTC. Translating gives CASTETGTGGYEQYF.

The chain joins TRBV9 to TRBJ2-2, with 9 nucleotides matching TRBD1. J was trimmed by 5 bases and V by 3 bases; bases with no gene match: 5. Germline CDR1 SGDLS, CDR2 YYNGEE. The CDR3 covers 15 residues. The CDR3 here is CASSEDRGETGELFF. In DNA, the CDR3 is TGTGCCAGCAGCGAGGACAGGGGCGAAACCGGGGAGCTGTTTTTT.

This chain joins TRBV20-1 and TRBJ2-1; TRBD2 agrees at 8 bases. V lost 3 bases to trimming and J lost 10 bases; unmatched junction nucleotides: 14. CDR1 and CDR2 (germline): DFQATT, SNEGSKA (reference sequence). The CDR3 contains 15 residues. The CDR3 here is CSARAVREGELEQFF. The CDR3 coding sequence is TGCAGTGCTAGGGCTGTCCGGGAGGGCGAGTTGGAGCAGTTCTTC.